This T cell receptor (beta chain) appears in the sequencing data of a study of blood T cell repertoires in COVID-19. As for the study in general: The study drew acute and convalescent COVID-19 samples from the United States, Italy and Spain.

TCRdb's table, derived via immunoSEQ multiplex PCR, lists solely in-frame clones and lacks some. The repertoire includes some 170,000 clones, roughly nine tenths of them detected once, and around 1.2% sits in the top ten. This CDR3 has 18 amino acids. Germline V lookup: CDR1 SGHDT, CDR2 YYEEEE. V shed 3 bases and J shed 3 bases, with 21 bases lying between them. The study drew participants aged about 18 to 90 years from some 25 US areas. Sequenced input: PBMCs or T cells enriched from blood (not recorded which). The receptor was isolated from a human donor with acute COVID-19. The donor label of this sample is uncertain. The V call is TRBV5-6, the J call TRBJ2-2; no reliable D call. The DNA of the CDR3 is TGTGCCAGCAGCTCTTTCTTTACCGCTACCCTTGACACCGGGGAGCTGTTTTTT. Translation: CASSSFFTATLDTGELFF.